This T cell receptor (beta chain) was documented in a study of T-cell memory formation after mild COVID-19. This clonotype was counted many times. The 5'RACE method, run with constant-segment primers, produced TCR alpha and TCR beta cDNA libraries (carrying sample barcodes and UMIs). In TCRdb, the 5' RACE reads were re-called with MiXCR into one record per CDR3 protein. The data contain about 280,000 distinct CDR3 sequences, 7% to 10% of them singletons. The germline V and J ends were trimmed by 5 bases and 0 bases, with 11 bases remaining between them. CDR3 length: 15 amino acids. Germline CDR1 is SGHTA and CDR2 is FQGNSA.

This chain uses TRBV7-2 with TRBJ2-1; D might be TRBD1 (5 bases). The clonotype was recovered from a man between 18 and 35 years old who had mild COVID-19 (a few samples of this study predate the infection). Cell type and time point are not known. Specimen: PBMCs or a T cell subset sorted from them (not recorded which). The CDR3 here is CASSKDTNSYNEQFF. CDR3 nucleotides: TGTGCCAGCAGCAAGGACACCAACTCCTACAATGAGCAGTTCTTC.